Shown below are 8 T cell receptor beta chains from a single sample sequenced in a study of T cells in women clearing cervical HPV infection. Produced via immunoSEQ multiplex PCR; TCRdb's table is partial and in-frame only. The sample has 42,000 or so clones; the top ten hold 4.8%. Sequencing was done on a sample of blood buffy coat. These receptors all stem from a woman between 18 and 70 years old with a cervical HPV16 infection that either progressed to CIN3+ or cleared (not recorded which).

A remark on this clone: The junction differs from germline at one of its ends, possibly a read error. Sequencing ends 3 residues short of the CDR3 end; the germline J gene provides the rest. The chain is built from TRBV19 and TRBJ2-5, with 8 bases aligning to TRBD1. The CDR3 covers 14 residues. CDR1 and CDR2 (germline): LNHDA, SQIVND (reference sequence). This CDR3 is CASSAGQDHETQYF. The CDR3 bases that were read are TGTGCCAGTAGTGCGGGACAGGACCATGAGACC.

On this clone: The read gets to within 3 residues of the CDR3 end, and the germline J gene fills in the rest. The chain recombines TRBV5-1 with TRBJ2-7, with D perhaps TRBD1 (6 bases). This CDR3 region has 15 residues. Trimming shortened V by 3 bases and J by 4 bases, and 17 bases separated the two germline ends. In germline, CDR1 is SGHRS, CDR2 YFSETQ. This CDR3 reads CASSWVGGPSYEQYF. The DNA read from the CDR3 is TGCGCCAGCAGCTGGGTAGGGGGTCCCTCTTACGAG. The variable domain in full, completed from reference TRBV5-1 and TRBJ2-7, reads KAGVTQTPRYLIKTRGQQVTLSCSPISGHRSVSWYQQTPGQGLQFLFEYFSETQRNKGNFPGRFSGRQFSNSRSEMNVSTLELGDSALYLCASSWVGGPSYEQYFGPGTRLTVT.

As to this clone: Sequencing ends 3 residues short of the CDR3 end; the germline J gene provides the rest. This chain joins TRBV19 and TRBJ1-1, with unresolved D. V lost 7 bases, J lost 0 bases, and 9 bases lay in between. The length of the CDR3 is 13 residues. Germline V gene data show CDR1 as LNHDA and CDR2 as SQIVND (reference sequence). CDR3 protein: CASTFLVNTEAFF. The CDR3 bases that were read are TGTGCCAGTACTTTCCTAGTGAACACTGAA.

Comment on this clone: The read ends 3 residues shy of where the CDR3 ends; the end is completed using the germline J gene. The chain has TRBV4-2 and TRBJ1-6; 9 nucleotides match TRBD1. There are 14 residues in the CDR3. The germline V gene encodes CDR1 LGHNA and CDR2 YNFKEQ. With 6 bases clipped from V and 9 bases from J, the junction kept 6 bases outside the gene matches. The CDR3 is CASRLTGGGSPLHF. Incomplete CDR3 DNA: TGTGCCAGCAGGCTTACAGGGGGCGGTTCACCC.

Details on this clone: The sequenced fragment ends 3 residues before the CDR3 boundary, so the rest is inferred from the germline J gene. V gene TRBV11-2 combines with J gene TRBJ2-5; 7 bases line up with TRBD1. This CDR3 is 14 amino acids long. The V gene's germline CDR1 is SGHAT and CDR2 FQNNGV. Unmatched junction bases numbered 7, after V lost 5 bases and J lost 4 bases. CDR3 region: CASSRNQGVETQYF. The CDR3 bases that were read are TGTGCCAGCAGCAGGAACCAGGGGGTAGAGACC.

As concerns this clone: The observed sequence ends 3 residues before the CDR3 terminus, with the missing tail filled in from the germline J gene. The chain couples TRBV5-1 to TRBJ2-5; D remains ambiguous. The CDR3 is 14 amino acids. Deletions cut 1 base from V and 1 base from J, with 8 bases between. Germline loops: CDR1 SGHRS, CDR2 YFSETQ. CDR3 DNA (partial): TGCGCCAGCAGCTTGAACGGCGGCCAAGAGACC. Translated, it gives CASSLNGGQET. The whole CDR3 sequence is CASSLNGGQETQYF.

To note about this clone: The sequence runs out 3 residues before the end of the CDR3; the remainder is reconstructed from the germline J gene. V gene TRBV20-1 combines with J gene TRBJ2-7; maybe TRBD2 (6 bases). Trimming shortened V by 6 bases and J by 6 bases, and 24 bases separated the two germline ends. Germline V CDR1 and CDR2: DFQATT, SNEGSKA (reference sequence). The CDR3 is 15 amino acids. CDR3: CSALGGGAANREQYF. CDR3 DNA (partial): TGCAGTGCCCTAGGAGGCGGGGCGGCGAACCGCGAG.

As to this clone: The CDR3 extends 3 residues past the end of the read, so its final part is completed from the germline J gene. The chain couples TRBV10-3 to TRBJ1-1; 7 bases fit TRBD1. Per germline, CDR1 ENHRY and CDR2 SYGVKD. This CDR3 comprises 17 residues. Trimming cost V 3 bases and J 1 base; bases outside gene matches: 11. CDR3 DNA, as far as it was read: TGTGCCATCAGTGAACCGAGGAGGGGGACAGCGAACACTGAA. This translates into CAISEPRRGTANTE. The complete CDR3 reads CAISEPRRGTANTEAFF.